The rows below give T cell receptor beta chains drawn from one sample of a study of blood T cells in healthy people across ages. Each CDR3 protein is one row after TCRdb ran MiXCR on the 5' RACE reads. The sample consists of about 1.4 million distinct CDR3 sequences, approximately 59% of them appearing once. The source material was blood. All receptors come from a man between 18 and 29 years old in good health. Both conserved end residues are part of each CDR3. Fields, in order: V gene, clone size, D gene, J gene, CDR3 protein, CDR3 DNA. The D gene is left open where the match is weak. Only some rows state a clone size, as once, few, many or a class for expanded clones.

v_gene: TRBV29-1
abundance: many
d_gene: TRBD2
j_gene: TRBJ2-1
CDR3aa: CSGGLAGAEQFF
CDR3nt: TGCAGCGGAGGACTAGCGGGAGCTGAGCAGTTCTTC

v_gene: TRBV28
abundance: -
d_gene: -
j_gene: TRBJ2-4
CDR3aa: CASSFRTNLGGNIQYF
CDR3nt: TGTGCCAGCAGTTTCCGGACAAATCTTGGGGGAAACATTCAGTACTTC

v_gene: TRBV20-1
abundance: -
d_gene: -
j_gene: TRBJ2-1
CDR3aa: CSAPRWNDNEQFF
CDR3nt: TGCAGTGCCCCCCGCTGGAATGACAATGAGCAGTTCTTC

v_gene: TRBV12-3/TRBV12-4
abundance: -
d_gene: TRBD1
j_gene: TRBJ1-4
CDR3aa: CASSLAGQGGNEKLFF
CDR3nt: TGTGCCAGCAGTTTAGCGGGACAGGGGGGTAATGAAAAACTGTTTTTT

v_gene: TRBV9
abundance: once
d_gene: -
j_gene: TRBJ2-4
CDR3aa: CASSPRSENIQYF
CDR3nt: TGTGCCAGCAGCCCCCGGAGCGAAAACATTCAGTACTTC

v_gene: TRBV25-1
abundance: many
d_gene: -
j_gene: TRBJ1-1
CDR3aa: CASSDGGNTEAFF
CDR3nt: TGTGCCAGCAGTGACGGAGGTAACACTGAAGCTTTCTTT

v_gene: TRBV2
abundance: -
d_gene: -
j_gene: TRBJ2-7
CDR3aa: CASSGKDRSYEQYF
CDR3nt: TGTGCCAGCAGTGGAAAAGACAGGTCCTACGAGCAGTACTTC

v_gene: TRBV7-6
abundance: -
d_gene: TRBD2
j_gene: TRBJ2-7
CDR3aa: CASSQTSGRANEQYF
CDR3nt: TGTGCCAGCAGCCAGACTAGCGGGAGGGCTAATGAGCAGTACTTC

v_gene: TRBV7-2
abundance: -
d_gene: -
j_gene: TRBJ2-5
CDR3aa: CVSSLVKGGYQETQYF
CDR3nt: TGTGTCAGCAGCTTAGTGAAGGGGGGGTACCAAGAGACCCAGTACTTC

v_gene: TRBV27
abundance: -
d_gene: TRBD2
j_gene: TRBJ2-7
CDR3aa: CASSQQTGGYEQYF
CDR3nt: TGTGCCAGCAGTCAGCAGACGGGGGGCTACGAGCAGTACTTC

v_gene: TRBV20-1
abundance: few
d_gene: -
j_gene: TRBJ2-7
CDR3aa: CSARGPNFDYEQYF
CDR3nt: TGCAGTGCCCGTGGGCCCAACTTTGACTACGAGCAGTACTTC

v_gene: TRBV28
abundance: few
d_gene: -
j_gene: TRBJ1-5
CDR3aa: CASSLWAGDNQPQHF
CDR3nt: TGTGCCAGCAGTTTATGGGCGGGGGACAATCAGCCCCAGCATTTT

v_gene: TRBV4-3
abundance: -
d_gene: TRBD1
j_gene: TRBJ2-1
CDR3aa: CASSPGQGAIYEQFF
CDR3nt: TGCGCCAGCAGCCCGGGACAGGGGGCTATCTACGAGCAGTTCTTC

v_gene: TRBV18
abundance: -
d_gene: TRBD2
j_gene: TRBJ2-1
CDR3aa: CASSPPAREADEQFF
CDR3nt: TGTGCCAGCTCACCACCGGCGCGGGAGGCGGATGAGCAGTTCTTC

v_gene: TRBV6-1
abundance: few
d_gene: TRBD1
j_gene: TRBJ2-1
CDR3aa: CASSELIGGDEQFF
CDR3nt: TGTGCCAGCAGTGAATTAATAGGGGGCGATGAGCAGTTCTTC

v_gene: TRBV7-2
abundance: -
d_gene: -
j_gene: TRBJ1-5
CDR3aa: CASSLGDSGNQPQHF
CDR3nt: TGTGCCAGCAGCTTGGGGGACTCGGGCAATCAGCCCCAGCATTTT

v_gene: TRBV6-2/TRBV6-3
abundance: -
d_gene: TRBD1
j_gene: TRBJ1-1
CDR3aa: CASTGQGGGVNTEAFF
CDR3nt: TGTGCCAGTACCGGACAGGGCGGGGGCGTGAACACTGAAGCTTTCTTT

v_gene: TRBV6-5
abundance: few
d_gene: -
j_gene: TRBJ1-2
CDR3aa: CASSYSTDHGYTF
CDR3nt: TGTGCCAGCAGTTACTCCACGGACCATGGCTACACCTTC

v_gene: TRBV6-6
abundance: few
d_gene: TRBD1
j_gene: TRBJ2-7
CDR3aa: CASSFRDRVNEQYF
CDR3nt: TGTGCCAGCAGTTTCCGGGACAGGGTAAACGAGCAGTACTTC

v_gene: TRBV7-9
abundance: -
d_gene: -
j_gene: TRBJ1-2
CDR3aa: CASSLPRYGYTF
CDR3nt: TGTGCCAGCAGTCTTCCCCGCTATGGCTACACCTTC

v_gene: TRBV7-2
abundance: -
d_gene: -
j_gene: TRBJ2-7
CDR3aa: CASSPLLGAFSYEQYF
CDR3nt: TGTGCCAGCAGCCCCCTTTTGGGGGCGTTCTCCTACGAGCAGTACTTC

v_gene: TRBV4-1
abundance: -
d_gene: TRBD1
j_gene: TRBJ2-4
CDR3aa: CASRGTGSREQYF
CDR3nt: TGCGCCAGCAGGGGGACAGGGTCTCGAGAGCAGTACTTC

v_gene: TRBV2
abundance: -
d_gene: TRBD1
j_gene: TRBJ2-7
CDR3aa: CASKPGQRVKEQYF
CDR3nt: TGTGCCAGTAAACCGGGACAGAGAGTGAAGGAGCAGTACTTC

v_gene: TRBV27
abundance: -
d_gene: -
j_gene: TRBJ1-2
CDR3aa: CATMPGPGFTYGYTF
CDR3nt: TGTGCCACCATGCCAGGGCCAGGGTTCACTTATGGCTACACCTTC

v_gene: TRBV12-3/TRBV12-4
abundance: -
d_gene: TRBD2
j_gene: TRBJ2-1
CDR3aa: CASSSGGFVNEQFF
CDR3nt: TGTGCCAGCAGTTCGGGGGGGTTTGTCAATGAGCAGTTCTTC

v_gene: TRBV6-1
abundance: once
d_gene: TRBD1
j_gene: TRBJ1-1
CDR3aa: CASSADRVGMAFF
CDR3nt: TGTGCCAGCAGTGCGGACAGGGTGGGGATGGCTTTCTTT

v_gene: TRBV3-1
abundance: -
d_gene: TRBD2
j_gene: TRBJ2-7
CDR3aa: CASSHGLAETYEQYF
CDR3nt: TGTGCCAGCAGCCATGGACTAGCGGAAACCTACGAGCAGTACTTC

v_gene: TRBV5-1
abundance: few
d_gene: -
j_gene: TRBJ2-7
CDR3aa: CASSLDPSTRHSYEQYF
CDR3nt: TGCGCCAGCAGCTTGGACCCCTCTACAAGGCACTCCTACGAGCAGTACTTC

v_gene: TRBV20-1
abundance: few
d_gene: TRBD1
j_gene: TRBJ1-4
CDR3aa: CSARGADRGHEKLFF
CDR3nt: TGCAGTGCTAGGGGGGCCGACAGGGGCCATGAAAAACTGTTTTTT

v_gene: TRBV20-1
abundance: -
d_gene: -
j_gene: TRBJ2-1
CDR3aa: CLGRGSSYNEQFF
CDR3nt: TGCCTGGGAAGGGGGAGCTCCTACAATGAGCAGTTCTTC

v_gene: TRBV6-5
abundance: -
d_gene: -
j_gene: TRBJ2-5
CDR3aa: CARSRSGLKETQYF
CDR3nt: TGTGCCAGGAGCCGATCCGGGCTCAAAGAGACCCAGTACTTC

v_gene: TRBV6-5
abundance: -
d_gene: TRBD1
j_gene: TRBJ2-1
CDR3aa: CASSPRTGGAHEQFF
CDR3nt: TGTGCCAGCAGTCCCCGGACAGGGGGGGCCCATGAGCAGTTCTTC

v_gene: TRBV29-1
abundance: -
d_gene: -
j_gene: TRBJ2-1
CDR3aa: CSANSSPYNEQFF
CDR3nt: TGCAGCGCCAATAGCAGTCCGTACAATGAGCAGTTCTTC

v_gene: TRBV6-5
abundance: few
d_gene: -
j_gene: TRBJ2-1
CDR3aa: CATKGGADVYNEQFF
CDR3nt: TGTGCCACTAAGGGGGGGGCAGACGTTTACAATGAGCAGTTCTTC

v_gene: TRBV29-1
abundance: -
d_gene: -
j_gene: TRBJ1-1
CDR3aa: CSVEFDLNEAFF
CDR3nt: TGCAGCGTTGAATTTGATCTGAATGAAGCTTTCTTT

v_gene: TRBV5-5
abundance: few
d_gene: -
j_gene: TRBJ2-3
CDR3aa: CASSLEGFTDTQYF
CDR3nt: TGTGCCAGCAGCTTGGAGGGCTTCACAGATACGCAGTATTTT

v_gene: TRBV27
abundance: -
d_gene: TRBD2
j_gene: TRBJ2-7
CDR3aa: CASRISGGGYEQYF
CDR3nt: TGTGCCAGCAGGATTAGCGGGGGGGGCTACGAGCAGTACTTC